This T cell receptor (beta chain) was identified during a study of identical twins. This clonotype was detected ten times or more. V was trimmed by 4 bases and J by 8 bases, leaving 14 bases between them. This CDR3 region has 13 residues. The germline V gene has CDR1 SGHAT and CDR2 FQNNGV. TCRdb reprocessed the 5' RACE reads via MiXCR and lists one record per CDR3 protein. The sample has 1,800,000 or so distinct CDR3 sequences; more than 30% are singletons. The source material was cord blood. The receptor was derived from a newborn girl in good health. The chain is built from TRBV11-2 and TRBJ1-2; D gene ambiguous. As DNA, the CDR3 is TGTGCCAGCAGCTCACTTAAACGTGGGGGCTACACCTTC. Encoded protein: CASSSLKRGGYTF.